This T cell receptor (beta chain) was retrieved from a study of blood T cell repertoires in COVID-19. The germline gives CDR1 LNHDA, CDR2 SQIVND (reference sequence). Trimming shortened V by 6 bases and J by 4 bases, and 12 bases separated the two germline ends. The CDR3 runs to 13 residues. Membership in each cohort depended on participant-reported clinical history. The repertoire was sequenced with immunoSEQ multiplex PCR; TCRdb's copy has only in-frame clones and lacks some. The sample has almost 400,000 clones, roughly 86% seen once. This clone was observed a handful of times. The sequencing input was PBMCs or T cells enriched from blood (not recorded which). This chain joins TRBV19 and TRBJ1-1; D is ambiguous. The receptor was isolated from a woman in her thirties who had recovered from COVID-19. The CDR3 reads CASRKLGSTEAFF. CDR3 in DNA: TGTGCCAGTAGAAAGCTTGGTTCCACTGAAGCTTTCTTT.